This T cell receptor beta chain is drawn from a study of blood T cell repertoires in COVID-19. Study details: Samples representing acute and convalescent COVID-19 were sourced from the United States, Italy and Spain.

Measured with immunoSEQ multiplex PCR; TCRdb has only the in-frame clones, and not every one. The repertoire holds 200,000 or so clones, with around 86% as singletons. The specimen was peripheral blood. The clonotype comes from a man of 80 years or more with acute or convalescent COVID-19.

CDR3 sequence reads: CASSSSTGRETQYF. The DNA for the CDR3 is TGCGCCAGCAGCTCGTCGACAGGGAGAGAGACCCAGTACTTC. The chain links TRBV5-1 to TRBJ2-5, with 7 bases matching TRBD1. The CDR3 is 14 residues long. The V segment lost 3 bases and the J segment 4 bases; nucleotides outside the gene matches: 6. The germline gives CDR1 SGHRS, CDR2 YFSETQ.